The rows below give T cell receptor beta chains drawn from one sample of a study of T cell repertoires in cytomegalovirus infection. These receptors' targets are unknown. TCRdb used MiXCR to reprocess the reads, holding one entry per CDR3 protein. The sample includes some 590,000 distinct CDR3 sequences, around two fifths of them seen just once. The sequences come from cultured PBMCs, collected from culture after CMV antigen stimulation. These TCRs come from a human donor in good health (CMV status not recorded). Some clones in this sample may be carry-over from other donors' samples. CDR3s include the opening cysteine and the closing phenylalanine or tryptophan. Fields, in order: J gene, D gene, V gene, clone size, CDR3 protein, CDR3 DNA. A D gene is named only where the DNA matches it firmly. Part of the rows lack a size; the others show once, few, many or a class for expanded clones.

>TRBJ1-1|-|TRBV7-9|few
CASKEGGPNEAFF
TGTGCCAGCAAGGAGGGGGGCCCGAATGAAGCTTTCTTT
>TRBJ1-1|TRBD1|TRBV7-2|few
CASSPRQGGMGEAFF
TGTGCCAGCAGCCCGAGACAGGGCGGGATGGGTGAAGCTTTCTTT
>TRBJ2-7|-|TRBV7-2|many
CASSLAQLATYEQYF
TGTGCCAGCAGCTTAGCGCAACTAGCAACCTACGAGCAGTACTTC
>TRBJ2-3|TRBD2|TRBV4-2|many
CASSLKLGGATDTQYF
TGTGCCAGCAGCCTTAAACTCGGGGGGGCAACAGATACGCAGTATTTT
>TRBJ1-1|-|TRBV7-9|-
CASSPLQDRKAFF
TGTGCCAGCAGCCCCCTACAGGATCGAAAAGCTTTCTTT
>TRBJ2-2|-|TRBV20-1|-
CSATRGGDAGELFF
TGCAGTGCTACCCGGGGCGGGGACGCCGGGGAGCTGTTTTTT
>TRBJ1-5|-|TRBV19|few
CASTSVAGSHQPQHF
TGTGCCAGCACCTCCGTGGCAGGCAGCCATCAGCCCCAGCATTTT
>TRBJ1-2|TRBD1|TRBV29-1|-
CSVEGQPQTGENGYTF
TGCAGCGTTGAAGGTCAGCCTCAGACAGGGGAGAATGGCTACACCTTC
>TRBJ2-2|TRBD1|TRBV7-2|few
CASSFRTGGGGTGELFF
TGTGCCAGCAGCTTCCGAACAGGGGGCGGGGGCACCGGGGAGCTGTTTTTT
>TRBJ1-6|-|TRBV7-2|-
CASCYDTPVGSPLHF
TGTGCCAGCTGCTACGACACTCCGGTGGGTTCACCCCTCCACTTT
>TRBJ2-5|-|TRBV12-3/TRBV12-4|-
CASMGGGVKTQYF
TGTGCCAGCATGGGTGGGGGCGTTAAGACCCAGTACTTC
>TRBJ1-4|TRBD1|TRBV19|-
CASSTTGDNEKLFF
TGTGCCAGTAGCACCACAGGGGATAATGAAAAACTGTTTTTT
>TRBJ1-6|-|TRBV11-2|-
CASSRGEGPGHNSPLHF
TGTGCCAGCAGCCGAGGGGAGGGACCTGGACATAATTCACCCCTCCACTTT
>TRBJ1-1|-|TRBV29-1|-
CSVPGQLNTEAFF
TGCAGCGTCCCAGGACAGCTGAACACTGAAGCTTTCTTT
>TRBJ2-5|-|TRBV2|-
CASRRRAQYF
TGTGCCAGCAGGCGGAGGGCCCAGTACTTC
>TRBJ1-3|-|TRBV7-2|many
CASSSGLSGNTIYF
TGTGCCAGCAGTTCAGGGCTCTCTGGAAACACCATATATTTT
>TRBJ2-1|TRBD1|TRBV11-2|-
CASSYRGTDYNEQFF
TGTGCCAGCAGCTACAGGGGGACAGACTACAATGAGCAGTTCTTC
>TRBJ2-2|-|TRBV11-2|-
CASSLQGGYTGELFF
TGTGCCAGCAGTCTACAGGGGGGGTACACCGGGGAGCTGTTTTTT
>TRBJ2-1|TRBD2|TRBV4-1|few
CASSQTIAGSSYNEQFF
TGCGCCAGCAGCCAAACAATAGCGGGCAGCTCCTACAATGAGCAGTTCTTC
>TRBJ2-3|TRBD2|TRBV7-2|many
CASSLDLAGDPPDTQYF
TGTGCCAGCAGCTTAGATCTAGCGGGGGACCCACCAGATACGCAGTATTTT
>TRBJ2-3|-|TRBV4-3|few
CARPTPRTDTQYF
TGCGCCAGACCCACCCCTCGCACAGATACGCAGTATTTT
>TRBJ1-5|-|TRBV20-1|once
CSARGGGFQPQHF
TGCAGTGCTAGAGGAGGGGGGTTTCAGCCCCAGCATTTT
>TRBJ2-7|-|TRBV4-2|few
CASSQDDNSYEQYF
TGTGCCAGCAGCCAAGATGACAACTCCTACGAGCAGTACTTC
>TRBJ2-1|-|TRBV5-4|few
CASNQLAGEQFF
TGTGCCAGCAACCAACTAGCTGGTGAGCAGTTCTTC
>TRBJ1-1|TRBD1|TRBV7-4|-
CASSAQGGNTEAFF
TGTGCCAGCAGCGCACAGGGGGGGAACACTGAAGCTTTCTTT
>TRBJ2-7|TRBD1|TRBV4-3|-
CASSQWDRVSYEQYF
TGCGCCAGCAGCCAATGGGACAGGGTCTCCTACGAGCAGTACTTC
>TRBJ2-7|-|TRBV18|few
CASSPVGVSEQYF
TGTGCCAGCTCACCGGTCGGGGTTAGCGAGCAGTACTTC
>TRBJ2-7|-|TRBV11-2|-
CASSLPSNQQYF
TGTGCCAGCAGCTTGCCTTCGAATCAGCAGTACTTC
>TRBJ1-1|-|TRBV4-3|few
CASSQGTPQMGTEAFF
TGCGCCAGCAGCCAAGGAACCCCCCAGATGGGGACTGAAGCTTTCTTT
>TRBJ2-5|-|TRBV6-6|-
CASSYSATGETQYF
TGTGCCAGCAGTTACTCGGCCACGGGAGAGACCCAGTACTTC
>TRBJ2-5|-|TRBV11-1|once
CASSLGPRGETQYF
TGTGCCAGCAGCTTGGGGCCCCGGGGCGAGACCCAGTACTTC
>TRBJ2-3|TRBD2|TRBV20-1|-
CSAKVGGGSTDTQYF
TGCAGTGCTAAAGTCGGCGGGGGGAGCACAGATACGCAGTATTTT
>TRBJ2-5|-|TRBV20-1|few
CSAPLGGMETQYF
TGCAGTGCTCCTCTTGGGGGAATGGAGACCCAGTACTTC
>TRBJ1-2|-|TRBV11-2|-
CASSFPGTFYGYTF
TGTGCCAGCAGCTTCCCAGGGACCTTCTATGGCTACACCTTC
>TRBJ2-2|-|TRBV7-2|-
CASSLLGGDTGELFF
TGTGCCAGCAGCTTATTAGGGGGTGACACCGGGGAGCTGTTTTTT